This T cell receptor (beta chain) originates from a study of shared T cell receptors in the human thymus. Germline V gives CDR1 SGHTA, CDR2 FQGNSA. The V and J ends lost 4 bases and 0 bases, in that order; junction bases with no gene match: 12. The CDR3 totals 18 residues. Clones were sequenced by immunoSEQ multiplex PCR, and TCRdb holds only the in-frame ones, with some missing. The repertoire holds 540,000 or so clones, with around 78% as singletons. The same specimen was also included in a second study, on human thymus T cells. That report adds: Thymic repertoires from unrelated individuals overlapped highly, related research reported.

J is TRBJ2-7 and V is TRBV7-2; TRBD2 matches 10 bases. The receptor's source is a boy less than two years old with a congenital heart defect. The sample comprised thymocytes. CDR3 protein: CASSSTGLAGVSSYEQYF. In DNA form, the CDR3 reads TGTGCCAGCAGCTCAACGGGGCTAGCGGGAGTTAGCTCCTACGAGCAGTACTTC.